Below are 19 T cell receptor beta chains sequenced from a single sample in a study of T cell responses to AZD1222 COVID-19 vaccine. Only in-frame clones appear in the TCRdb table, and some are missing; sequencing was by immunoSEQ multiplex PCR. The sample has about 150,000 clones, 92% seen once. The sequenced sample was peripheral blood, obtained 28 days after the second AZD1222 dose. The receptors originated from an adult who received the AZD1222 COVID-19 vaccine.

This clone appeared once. The CDR3 loop reads CASSAPGLAGGPGGAQYF. DNA for the CDR3: TGTGCCAGCAGCGCGCCCGGACTAGCGGGAGGTCCTGGGGGAGCCCAGTACTTC. The V call is TRBV9, the J call TRBJ2-5, with 14 bases fitting TRBD2. Germline V gene data show CDR1 as SGDLS and CDR2 as YYNGEE. J gave up 9 bases and V 3 bases, and 16 bases lay outside the gene matches. This CDR3 region has 18 residues. Supplemented by reference TRBV9 and TRBJ2-5, the full variable domain reads DSGVTQTPKHLITATGQRVTLRCSPRSGDLSVYWYQQSLDQGLQFLIQYYNGEERAKGNILERFSAQQFPDLHSELNLSSLELGDSALYFCASSAPGLAGGPGGAQYFGPGTRLLVL.

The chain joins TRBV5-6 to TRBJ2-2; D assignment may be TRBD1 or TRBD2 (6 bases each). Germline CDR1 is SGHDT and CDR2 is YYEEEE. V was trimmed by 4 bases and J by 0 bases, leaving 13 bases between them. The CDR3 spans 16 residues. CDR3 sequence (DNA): TGTGCCAGCAGCGCGGGACATCAGCCGAACACCGGGGAGCTGTTTTTT. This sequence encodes CASSAGHQPNTGELFF. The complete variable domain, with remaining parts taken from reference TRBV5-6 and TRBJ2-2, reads DAGVTQSPTHLIKTRGQQVTLRCSPKSGHDTVSWYQQALGQGPQFIFQYYEEEERQRGNFPDRFSGHQFPNYSSELNVNALLLGDSALYLCASSAGHQPNTGELFFGEGSRLTVL.

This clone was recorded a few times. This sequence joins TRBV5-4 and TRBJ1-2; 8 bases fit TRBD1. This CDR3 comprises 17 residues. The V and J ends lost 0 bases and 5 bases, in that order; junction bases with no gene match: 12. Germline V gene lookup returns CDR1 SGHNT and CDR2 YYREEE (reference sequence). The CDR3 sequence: CASSLDGPGQGFYGYTF. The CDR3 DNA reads TGTGCCAGCAGCTTGGACGGTCCAGGACAGGGATTTTATGGCTACACCTTC.

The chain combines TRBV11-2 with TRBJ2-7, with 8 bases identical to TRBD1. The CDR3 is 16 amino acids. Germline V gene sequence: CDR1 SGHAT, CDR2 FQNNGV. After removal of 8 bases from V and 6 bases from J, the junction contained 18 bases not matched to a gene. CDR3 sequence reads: CASPPDRAGYSGEQYF. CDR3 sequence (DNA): TGTGCCAGCCCCCCGGACAGGGCGGGATACTCGGGCGAGCAGTACTTC.

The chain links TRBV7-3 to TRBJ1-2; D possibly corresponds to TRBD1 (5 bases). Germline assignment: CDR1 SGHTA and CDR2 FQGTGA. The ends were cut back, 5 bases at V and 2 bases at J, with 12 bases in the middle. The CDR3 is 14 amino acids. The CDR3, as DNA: TGTGCCAGCAGCCCCACAGGCACAAACTATGGCTACACCTTC. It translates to CASSPTGTNYGYTF.

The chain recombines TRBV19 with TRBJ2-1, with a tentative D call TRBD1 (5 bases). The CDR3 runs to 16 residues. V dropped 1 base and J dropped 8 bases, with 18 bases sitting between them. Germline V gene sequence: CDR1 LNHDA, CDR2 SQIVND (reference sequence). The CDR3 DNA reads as TGTGCCAGTAGTATAGTCAGGGTTGTCGGTATACATGAGCAGTTCTTC. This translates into CASSIVRVVGIHEQFF. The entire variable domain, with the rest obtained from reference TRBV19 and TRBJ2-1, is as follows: DGGITQSPKYLFRKEGQNVTLSCEQNLNHDAMYWYRQDPGQGLRLIYYSQIVNDFQKGDIAEGYSVSREKKESFPLTVTSAQKNPTAFYLCASSIVRVVGIHEQFFGPGTRLTVL.

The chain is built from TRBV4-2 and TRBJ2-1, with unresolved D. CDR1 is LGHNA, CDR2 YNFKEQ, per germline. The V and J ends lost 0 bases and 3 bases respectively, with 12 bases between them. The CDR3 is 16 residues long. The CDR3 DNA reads TGTGCCAGCAGCCAAGAAAAAGGATTTCTCTACAATGAGCAGTTCTTC. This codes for CASSQEKGFLYNEQFF.

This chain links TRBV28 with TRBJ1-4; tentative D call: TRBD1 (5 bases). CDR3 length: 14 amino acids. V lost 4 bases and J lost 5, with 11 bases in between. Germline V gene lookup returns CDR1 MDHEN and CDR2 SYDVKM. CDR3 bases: TGTGCCAGCAGTTGGCAGGGAGTAAATGAAAAACTGTTTTTT. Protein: CASSWQGVNEKLFF.

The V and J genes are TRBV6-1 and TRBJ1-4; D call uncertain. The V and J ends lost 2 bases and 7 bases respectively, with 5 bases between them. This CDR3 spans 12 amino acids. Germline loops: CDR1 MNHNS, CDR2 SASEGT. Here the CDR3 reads CASSEQFEKLFF. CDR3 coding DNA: TGTGCCAGCAGTGAACAGTTTGAAAAACTGTTTTTT.

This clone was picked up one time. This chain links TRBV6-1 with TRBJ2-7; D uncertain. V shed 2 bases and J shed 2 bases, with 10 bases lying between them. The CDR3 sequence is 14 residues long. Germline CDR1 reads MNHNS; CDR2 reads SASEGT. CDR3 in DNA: TGTGCCAGCAGTGAACTAAGGACCGCCTACGAGCAGTACTTC. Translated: CASSELRTAYEQYF.

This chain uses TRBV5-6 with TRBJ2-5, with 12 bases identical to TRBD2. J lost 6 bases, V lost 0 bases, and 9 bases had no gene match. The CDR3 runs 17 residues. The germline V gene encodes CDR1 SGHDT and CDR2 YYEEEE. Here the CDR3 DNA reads TGTGCCAGCAGCTTGGCATCTAGCGGGGGGGCGTGGAAGACCCAGTACTTC. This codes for CASSLASSGGAWKTQYF.

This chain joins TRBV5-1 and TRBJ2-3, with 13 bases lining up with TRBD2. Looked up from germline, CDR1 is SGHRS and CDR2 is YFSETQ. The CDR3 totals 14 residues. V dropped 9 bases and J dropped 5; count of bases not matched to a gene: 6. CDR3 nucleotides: TGCGCCACAGGACTAGCGGGGGTGGGAGATACGCAGTATTTT. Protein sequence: CATGLAGVGDTQYF.

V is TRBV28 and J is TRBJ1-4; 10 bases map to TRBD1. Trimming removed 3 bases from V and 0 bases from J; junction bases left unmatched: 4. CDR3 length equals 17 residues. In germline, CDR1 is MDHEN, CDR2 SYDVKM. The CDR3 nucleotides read TGTGCCAGCAGTTTCTGGACAGGGGGAGCAACTAATGAAAAACTGTTTTTT. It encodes CASSFWTGGATNEKLFF. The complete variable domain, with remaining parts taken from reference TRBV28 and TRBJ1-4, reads DVKVTQSSRYLVKRTGEKVFLECVQDMDHENMFWYRQDPGLGLRLIYFSYDVKMKEKGDIPEGYSVSREKKERFSLILESASTNQTSMYLCASSFWTGGATNEKLFFGSGTQLSVL.

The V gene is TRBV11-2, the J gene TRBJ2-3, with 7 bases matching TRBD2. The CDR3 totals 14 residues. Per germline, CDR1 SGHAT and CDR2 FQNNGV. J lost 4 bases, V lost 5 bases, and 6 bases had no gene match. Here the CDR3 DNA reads TGTGCCAGCAGCCGCCGACTAGCTTCAGATACGCAGTATTTT. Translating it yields CASSRRLASDTQYF.

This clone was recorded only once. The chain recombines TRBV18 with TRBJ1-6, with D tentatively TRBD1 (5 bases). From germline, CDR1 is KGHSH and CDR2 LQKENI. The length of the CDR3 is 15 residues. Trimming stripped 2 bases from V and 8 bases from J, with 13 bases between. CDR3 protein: CASSPAGGVDSPLHF. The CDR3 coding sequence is TGTGCCAGCTCACCAGCCGGGGGAGTGGATTCACCCCTCCACTTT.

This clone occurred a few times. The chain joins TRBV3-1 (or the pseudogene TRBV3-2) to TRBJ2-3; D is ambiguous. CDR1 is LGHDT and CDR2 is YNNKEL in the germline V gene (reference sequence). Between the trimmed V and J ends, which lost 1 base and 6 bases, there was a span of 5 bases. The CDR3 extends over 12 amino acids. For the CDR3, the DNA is TGTGCCAGCAGCCAAGTAGTGGATACGCAGTATTTT. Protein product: CASSQVVDTQYF.

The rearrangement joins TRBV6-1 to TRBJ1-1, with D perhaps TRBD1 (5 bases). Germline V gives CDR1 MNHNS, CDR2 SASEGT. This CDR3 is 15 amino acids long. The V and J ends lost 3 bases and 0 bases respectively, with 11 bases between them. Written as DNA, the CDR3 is TGTGCCAGCAGTGAGACGGTCAGGGTGAACACTGAAGCTTTCTTT. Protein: CASSETVRVNTEAFF.

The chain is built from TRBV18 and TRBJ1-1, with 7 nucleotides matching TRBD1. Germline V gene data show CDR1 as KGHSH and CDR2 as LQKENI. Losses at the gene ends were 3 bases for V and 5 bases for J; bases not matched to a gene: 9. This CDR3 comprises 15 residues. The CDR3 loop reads CASSPRGDRTTEAFF. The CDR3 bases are TGTGCCAGCTCACCCCGCGGGGACAGAACAACTGAAGCTTTCTTT.

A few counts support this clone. The CDR3 nucleotides are TGTGCCAGCAGATCACTAGCGTCTCATTCCTACGAGCAGTACTTC. Its translation: CASRSLASHSYEQYF. This sequence joins TRBV27 and TRBJ2-7; 7 bases map to TRBD2. The germline gives CDR1 MNHEY, CDR2 SMNVEV (reference sequence). This CDR3 has 15 residues. V dropped 6 bases and J dropped 1; count of bases not matched to a gene: 9.